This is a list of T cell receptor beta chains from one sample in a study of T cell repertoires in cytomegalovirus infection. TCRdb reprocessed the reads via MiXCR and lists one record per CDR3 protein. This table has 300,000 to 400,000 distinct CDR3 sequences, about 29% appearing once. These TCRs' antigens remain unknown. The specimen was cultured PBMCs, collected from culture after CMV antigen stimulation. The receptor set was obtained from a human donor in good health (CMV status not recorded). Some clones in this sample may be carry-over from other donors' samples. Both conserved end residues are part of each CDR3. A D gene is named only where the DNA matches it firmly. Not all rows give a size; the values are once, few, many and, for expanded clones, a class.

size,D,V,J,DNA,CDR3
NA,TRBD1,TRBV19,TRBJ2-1,TGTGCCAGTAGTCTCCCCGGGACAGGATCCTACAATGAGCAGTTCTTC,CASSLPGTGSYNEQFF
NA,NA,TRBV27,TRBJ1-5,TGTGCCAGCAGTTTACTCCCAAAATTACGGCCCCAGCATTTT,CASSLLPKLRPQHF
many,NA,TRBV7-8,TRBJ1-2,TGTGCCAGCAGTTTTCTACAGGGTCCCTATGGCTACACCTTC,CASSFLQGPYGYTF
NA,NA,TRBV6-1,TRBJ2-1,TGTGCCAGCAGTGAAGCGGGGGCCGGAAAGCAGTTCTTC,CASSEAGAGKQFF
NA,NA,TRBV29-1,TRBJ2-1,TGCAGCGTTCTGTCGGATGAGCAGTTCTTC,CSVLSDEQFF
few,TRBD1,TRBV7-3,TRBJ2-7,TGTGCCAGCAGCCCTAGGACAGGACCGTACGAGCAGTACTTC,CASSPRTGPYEQYF
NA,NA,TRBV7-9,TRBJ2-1,TGTGCCAGCAGCCTAAAAGGGGGGACTCTTTACAATGAGCAGTTCTTC,CASSLKGGTLYNEQFF
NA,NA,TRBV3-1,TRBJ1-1,TGTGCCAGCAGCCAAGAGGGAGACGTTCGGACAGCTTGGGCTTTCTTT,CASSQEGDVRTAWAFF
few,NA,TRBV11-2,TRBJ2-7,TGTGCCAGCAGGACGGTCTCCTCCTACGAGCAGTACTTC,CASRTVSSYEQYF
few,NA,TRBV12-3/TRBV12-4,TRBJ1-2,TGTGCCAGCACTCGGGGGGGGCTGGGTGGCTACACCTTC,CASTRGGLGGYTF
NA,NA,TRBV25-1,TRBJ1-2,TGTGCCAGCAGTGAAGGGTGGGGTCACACCTTC,CASSEGWGHTF
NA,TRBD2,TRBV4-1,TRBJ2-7,TGTGCCAGCAGCCAAGAGACTAGCGGGAGCTACGAGCAGTACTTC,CASSQETSGSYEQYF
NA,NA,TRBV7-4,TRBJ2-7,TGTGCCAGCAGCCCCGCCGGTCGTACCCCCCTTGGGGAGCAGTACTTC,CASSPAGRTPLGEQYF
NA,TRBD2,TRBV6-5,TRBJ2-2,TGTGCCAGCAGTACCGGGACTAGCATACCCGGGGAGCTGTTTTTT,CASSTGTSIPGELFF
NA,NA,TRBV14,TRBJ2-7,TGTGCCAGCAGCCCTAGCGGCGGGGGCAGCGAGCAGTACTTC,CASSPSGGGSEQYF
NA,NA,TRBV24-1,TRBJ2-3,TGTGCCACCAGTAAGGGGGGCGAAGGTACGCAGTATTTT,CATSKGGEGTQYF
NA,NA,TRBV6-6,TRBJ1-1,TGTGCCAGCACCCCCGTCGAGAACACTGAAGCTTTCTTT,CASTPVENTEAFF
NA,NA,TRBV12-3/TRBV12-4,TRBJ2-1,TGTGCCAGCAGTTTATTCGATGAGCAGTTCTTC,CASSLFDEQFF
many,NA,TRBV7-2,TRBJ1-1,TGTGCCAGCAGCTTAGCAGGGATGGGCACTGAAGCTTTCTTT,CASSLAGMGTEAFF
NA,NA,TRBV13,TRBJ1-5,TGTGCCAGCAGCTCCCGCCGAAGGGGGAATCAGCCCCAGCATTTT,CASSSRRRGNQPQHF
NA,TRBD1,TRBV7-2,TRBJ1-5,TGTGCCAGCAGCTCCTCTGAGGGGGCTAACAATCAGCCCCAGCATTTT,CASSSSEGANNQPQHF
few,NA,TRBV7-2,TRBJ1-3,TGTGCCAGCAGCTTAGATCGAAAGGGGTTAACTGGAAACACCATATATTTT,CASSLDRKGLTGNTIYF
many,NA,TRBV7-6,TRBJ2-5,TGTGCCAGCAGCTTATTGGTTGCTACGGCGGCGTACCAAGAGACCCAGTACTTC,CASSLLVATAAYQETQYF
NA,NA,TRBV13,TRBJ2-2,TGTGCCAGCAGCCTACTCAGACTCGAAGACGCGAACACCGGGGAGCTGTTTTTT,CASSLLRLEDANTGELFF
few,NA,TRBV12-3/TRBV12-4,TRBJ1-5,TGTGCCAGCACCATGTCCAGGGTAGACCCCCAGCATTTT,CASTMSRVDPQHF
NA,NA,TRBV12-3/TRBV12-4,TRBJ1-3,TGTGCCACCTGGACCGGGGTAACTCTCTCTGGAAACACCATATATTTT,CATWTGVTLSGNTIYF
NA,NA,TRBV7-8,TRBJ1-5,TGTGCCAGCAGCCGGGGGTCGCTCCTCAATCAGCCCCAGCATTTT,CASSRGSLLNQPQHF
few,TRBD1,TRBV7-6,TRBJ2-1,TGTGCCAGCAGCTTAGCCTCGGGACAGGGGGGCCTCAATGAGCAGTTCTTC,CASSLASGQGGLNEQFF